Described below is a single T cell receptor (beta chain) sequence and its context. V lost 9 bases to trimming and J lost 0 bases; unmatched junction nucleotides: 5. The CDR3 loop spans 14 amino acids. CDR1 SNHLY and CDR2 FYNNEI come from the germline V gene. Profiled with immunoSEQ multiplex PCR; TCRdb holds only in-frame clones, not every one. The table includes 25,000 to 30,000 clones, around 86% detected once. This sample was taken from a study of PD-L1 blockade in urothelial cancer. On the study more broadly: Patients previously received 0 to 3 chemotherapy regimens. Median T cell yield per blood sample was over 140,000 cells.

Sample: PBMCs, taken around atezolizumab (anti-PD-L1) treatment. The chain carries TRBV2 and TRBJ1-5, with 7 bases matching TRBD1. This receptor was identified in a man aged 50 or older with urothelial cancer. The CDR3 region has the DNA TGTGCCAGTGGGACAGCGTATAGCAATCAGCCCCAGCATTTT. As protein: CASGTAYSNQPQHF.